The 5 T cell receptor beta chains reported below all come from one sample, sequenced in a study of blood T cell repertoires in COVID-19. Repertoires were generated with immunoSEQ multiplex PCR, while TCRdb's copy carries only in-frame clones and drops some. The sample lists 60,000 to 75,000 clones; 87% were seen once. The material sequenced was peripheral blood. The origin of the receptors is a woman over 75 with acute or convalescent COVID-19.

This clone appeared a single time. V and J are TRBV19 and TRBJ1-5; the D gene is possibly TRBD1 (5 bases). Per germline, CDR1 LNHDA and CDR2 SQIVND (reference sequence). The CDR3 is 15 residues long. The ends were cut back, 7 bases at V and 5 bases at J, with 18 bases in the middle. The CDR3 spells CASTSRGGVDQPQHF. The CDR3 DNA reads TGTGCCAGTACCTCCCGGGGGGGGGTAGATCAGCCCCAGCATTTT.

V gene TRBV7-9 combines with J gene TRBJ1-6; 7 bases align to TRBD1. The germline V gene has CDR1 SEHNR and CDR2 FQNEAQ (reference sequence). Trimming at V came to 7 bases and at J to 8 bases, leaving 5 bases not matched to a gene. The CDR3 consists of 13 residues. CDR3 loop: CASTTTGYSPLHF. The CDR3 DNA is TGTGCCAGCACCACGACAGGGTATTCACCCCTCCACTTT. The full variable domain, with the rest looked up from reference TRBV7-9 and TRBJ1-6, is DTGVSQNPRHKITKRGQNVTFRCDPISEHNRLYWYRQTLGQGPEFLTYFQNEAQLEKSRLLSDRFSAERPKGSFSTLEIQRTEQGDSAMYLCASTTTGYSPLHFGNGTRLTVT.

The genes are TRBV29-1 and TRBJ2-1; 10 bases line up with TRBD1. Germline V gives CDR1 SQVTM, CDR2 ANQGSEA. The CDR3 sequence is 13 residues long. J was trimmed by 6 bases and V by 7 bases; bases with no gene match: 6. The CDR3 nucleotides are TGCAGCGGGGGGGACAGGGGAACCAATGAGCAGTTCTTC. This sequence encodes CSGGDRGTNEQFF.

This rearrangement joins TRBV19 to TRBJ1-1; D is ambiguous. The V end was cut by 5 bases, the J end by 5 bases, with 15 bases between. Germline V CDR1 and CDR2: LNHDA, SQIVND (reference sequence). The CDR3 has 14 residues. The CDR3 nucleotides are TGTGCCAGTAGTCCGTCCGGGGTCGAGACTGAAGCTTTCTTT. Protein product: CASSPSGVETEAFF.

The table lists this clone with a count of one. This chain uses TRBV7-9 with TRBJ1-1; 7 bases match TRBD1. Germline V gene sequence: CDR1 SEHNR, CDR2 FQNEAQ (reference sequence). This CDR3 spans 14 amino acids. Losses at the gene ends were 3 bases for V and 5 bases for J; bases not matched to a gene: 6. The CDR3 sequence is CASSLMAGGTEAFF. The CDR3 nucleotides read TGTGCCAGCAGCTTGATGGCAGGGGGTACTGAAGCTTTCTTT. Filled out from reference TRBV7-9 and TRBJ1-1, the complete variable domain reads DTGVSQNPRHKITKRGQNVTFRCDPISEHNRLYWYRQTLGQGPEFLTYFQNEAQLEKSRLLSDRFSAERPKGSFSTLEIQRTEQGDSAMYLCASSLMAGGTEAFFGQGTRLTVV.